The sequence of this T cell receptor beta chain was determined in a study of cytomegalovirus exposure and HLA in healthy donors. Study-wide results and limits: Per published reports, the classifier diagnosed cytomegalovirus status with high specificity and sensitivity. Researchers catalogued roughly 170 TCR beta chains as cytomegalovirus-associated. First-cohort TCR clusters were later found to tend to co-occur in the 120 or so validation repertoires.

The 120-subject validation cohort, separate from the roughly 700-subject first cohort, included the donors. As regards this clone: Its antigen is unknown. An end of the junction differs from the germline gene, which may be a read error.

Produced via immunoSEQ multiplex PCR; TCRdb's table is partial and in-frame only. The sample carries about 130,000 clones, about 89% recorded once. CDR1 is SEHNR, CDR2 FQNEAQ, per germline (reference sequence). The CDR3 totals 12 residues. The material sequenced was PBMCs. This chain joins TRBV7-9 and TRBJ2-3; TRBD2 aligns across 7 bases. The sequence was collected from a woman aged 18-30 years in good health and CMV-seronegative. CDR3 in DNA: TGTGCCAGCAGCTCCCGAGCGGGGCCTGCCGGTTTT. Encoded protein: CASSSRAGPAGF. Complete variable domain (other parts from reference TRBV7-9 and TRBJ2-3): DTGVSQNPRHKITKRGQNVTFRCDPISEHNRLYWYRQTLGQGPEFLTYFQNEAQLEKSRLLSDRFSAERPKGSFSTLEIQRTEQGDSAMYLCASSSRAGPAGFGPGTRLTVL.